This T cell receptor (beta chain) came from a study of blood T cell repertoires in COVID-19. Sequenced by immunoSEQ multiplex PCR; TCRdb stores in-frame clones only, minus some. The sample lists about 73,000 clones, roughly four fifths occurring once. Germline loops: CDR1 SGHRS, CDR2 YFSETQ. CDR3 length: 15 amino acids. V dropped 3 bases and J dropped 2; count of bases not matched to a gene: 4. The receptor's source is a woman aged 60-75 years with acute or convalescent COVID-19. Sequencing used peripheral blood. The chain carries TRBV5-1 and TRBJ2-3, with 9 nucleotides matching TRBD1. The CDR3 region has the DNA TGCGCCAGCAGCTCCGGGACAGGGTACACAGATACGCAGTATTTT. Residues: CASSSGTGYTDTQYF.